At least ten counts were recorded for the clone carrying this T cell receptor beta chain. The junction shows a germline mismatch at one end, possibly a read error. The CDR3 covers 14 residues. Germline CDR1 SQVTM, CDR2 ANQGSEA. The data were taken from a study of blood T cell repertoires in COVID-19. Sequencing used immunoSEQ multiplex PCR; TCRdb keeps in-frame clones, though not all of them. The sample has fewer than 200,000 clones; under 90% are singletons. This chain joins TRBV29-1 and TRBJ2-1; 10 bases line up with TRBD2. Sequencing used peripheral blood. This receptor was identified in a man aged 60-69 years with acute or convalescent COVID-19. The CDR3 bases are TGCAGCGTTGGCCTAGCGGGAGTCTACGATGAGCAGTTCTTC. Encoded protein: CSVGLAGVYDEQFF.